Presented here are 29 T cell receptor beta chains from one specimen sequenced in a study of blood T cell repertoires in COVID-19. Using immunoSEQ multiplex PCR, the repertoire was profiled, and TCRdb retains in-frame clones only, with some absent. The sample shows roughly 160,000 clones, around four fifths of them seen only once. The sample taken for sequencing was peripheral blood. The receptor set was obtained from an elderly woman with COVID-19, enrolled during active disease.

CDR3 nucleotides: TGTGCCAGCAGTCCTAGACTAGCGGGAGGAACTAGCACAGATACGCAGTATTTT. Translation: CASSPRLAGGTSTDTQYF. The chain couples TRBV27 to TRBJ2-3; 13 bases agree with TRBD2. Trimming took 5 bases from V and 0 from J; bases not matched to a gene: 8. The CDR3 spans 18 residues. Germline-derived CDR1 and CDR2 are MNHEY and SMNVEV (reference sequence).

The rearrangement links TRBV10-1 to TRBJ2-3; 9 nucleotides agree with TRBD1. There are 15 residues in the CDR3. Trimming cost V 0 bases and J 8 bases; bases outside gene matches: 6. Germline CDR1 WNHNN, CDR2 SYGVQD (reference sequence). CDR3 in DNA: TGCGCCAGCAGTGAGTCCGGGACAGGGCTTGGTACGCAGTATTTT. It encodes CASSESGTGLGTQYF.

This chain connects TRBV6-5 to TRBJ1-1; 9 bases line up with TRBD1. V lost 2 bases, J lost 3 bases, and 4 bases stayed unmatched. The CDR3 consists of 15 residues. Germline V gene lookup returns CDR1 MNHEY and CDR2 SVGAGI. The CDR3 region is CASSYGTGTDTEAFF. The DNA for the CDR3 is TGTGCCAGCAGTTACGGGACAGGGACGGACACTGAAGCTTTCTTT.

This chain joins TRBV5-6 and TRBJ1-2, with 8 bases identical to TRBD1. The CDR3 has 14 amino acids. Trimming cost V 6 bases and J 3 bases; bases outside gene matches: 7. Germline CDR1 and CDR2: SGHDT and YYEEEE. The DNA of the CDR3 is TGTGCCAGCACCCCCCAGGGGGCGGACTATGGCTACACCTTC. This encodes CASTPQGADYGYTF. The full variable domain, rest sourced from reference TRBV5-6 and TRBJ1-2, is DAGVTQSPTHLIKTRGQQVTLRCSPKSGHDTVSWYQQALGQGPQFIFQYYEEEERQRGNFPDRFSGHQFPNYSSELNVNALLLGDSALYLCASTPQGADYGYTFGSGTRLTVV.

The V and J genes are TRBV6-5 and TRBJ1-4; D gene uncertain. Germline V lookup: CDR1 MNHEY, CDR2 SVGAGI. The CDR3 is made up of 13 amino acids. The germline V and J ends were trimmed by 2 bases and 8 bases, with 9 bases remaining between them. The CDR3 loop is CASSYPGTEKLFF. DNA of the CDR3: TGTGCCAGCAGTTACCCGGGTACCGAAAAACTGTTTTTT.

This chain links TRBV10-3 with TRBJ1-2; no reliable D call. Germline V gene sequence: CDR1 ENHRY, CDR2 SYGVKD. Trimming took off 7 bases at V and 5 bases at J, with 17 bases between the two ends. The CDR3 is 14 amino acids. DNA for the CDR3: TGTGCCATCACTCCACGCCTACCTTATTATGGCTACACCTTC. It specifies CAITPRLPYYGYTF.

J is TRBJ2-7 and V is TRBV14; D is unresolved. CDR1 and CDR2 (germline): SGHDN, FVKESK. The CDR3 is 15 amino acids. The V end was cut by 1 base, the J end by 2 bases, with 12 bases between. CDR3 nucleotide sequence: TGTGCCAGCAGCCAAGGGCCAGCGTGGACCTACGAGCAGTACTTC. Amino acid sequence: CASSQGPAWTYEQYF.

This clone turned up a few times. The rearrangement joins TRBV4-1 to TRBJ1-2, with TRBD1 matching over 7 bases. The length of the CDR3 is 15 residues. CDR1 is MGHRA and CDR2 is YSYEKL in the germline V gene. Unmatched junction bases numbered 10, after V lost 3 bases and J lost 6 bases. CDR3 protein: CASSQNTGTAHGYTF. The CDR3 DNA sequence: TGCGCCAGCAGCCAGAATACCGGGACAGCCCATGGCTACACCTTC.

The chain recombines TRBV27 with TRBJ1-1; D is possibly TRBD1 (6 bases). The CDR3 loop spans 13 amino acids. Per the germline V gene, CDR1 is MNHEY and CDR2 is SMNVEV (reference sequence). V was trimmed by 5 bases and J by 4 bases, leaving 11 bases between them. CDR3 DNA: TGTGCCAGCAGTCCCAGCAGGGGCACTGAAGCTTTCTTT. It encodes CASSPSRGTEAFF.

The gene calls are TRBV6-6 and TRBJ1-5; 7 nucleotides align to TRBD1. V trimming: 5 bases; J trimming: 7 bases; junction bases outside the gene matches: 8. CDR3 size: 14 residues. CDR1 and CDR2 (germline): MNHNY, SVGAGI (reference sequence). CDR3 protein: CASSPLGQNQPQHF. The CDR3 bases are TGTGCCAGCAGTCCTTTGGGACAGAACCAGCCCCAGCATTTT.

The rearrangement joins TRBV12-3 or TRBV12-4 to TRBJ1-1; D is unresolved. Trimming took off 3 bases at V and 11 bases at J, with 13 bases between the two ends. CDR3 length equals 12 residues. In DNA form, the CDR3 reads TGTGCCAGCAGTTTTAGTGTGGTATGGGCTTTCTTT. Encoded protein: CASSFSVVWAFF.

This clone was observed a few times. The rearrangement links TRBV5-1 to TRBJ2-1, with TRBD1 identical over 11 bases. The CDR3 runs to 21 residues. Germline V gene lookup returns CDR1 SGHRS and CDR2 YFSETQ. Unmatched junction bases numbered 21, after V lost 2 bases and J lost 5 bases. The CDR3 sequence is CASSFWVGGGQGDLKHNEQFF. CDR3 coding DNA: TGCGCCAGCAGCTTCTGGGTTGGAGGGGGACAGGGGGACCTTAAACACAATGAGCAGTTCTTC.

The chain carries TRBV19 and TRBJ1-5; possibly TRBD1 for D (5 bases). Germline V gene data show CDR1 as LNHDA and CDR2 as SQIVND (reference sequence). The CDR3 sequence is 14 residues long. The germline V and J ends were trimmed by 0 bases and 5 bases, with 8 bases remaining between them. The CDR3 region has the DNA TGTGCCAGTAGTATAGATGACAGTTATCAGCCCCAGCATTTT. It is translated as CASSIDDSYQPQHF.

The chain has TRBV7-3 and TRBJ2-3; possible D gene TRBD1, 7 bases. The germline CDR1 and CDR2 sequences are SGHTA and FQGTGA. V lost 3 bases and J 3 bases, leaving 16 bases between the germline ends. The CDR3 sequence is 16 residues long. In nucleotides, the CDR3 is TGTGCCAGCAGCTTTCAGGGGGGCAGTTTAACAGATACGCAGTATTTT. It codes for CASSFQGGSLTDTQYF.

This CDR3 reads CASSGTGGASGANVLTF. As DNA, the CDR3 is TGCGCCAGCAGCGGGACAGGGGGAGCCTCTGGGGCCAACGTCCTGACTTTC. This chain uses TRBV5-1 with TRBJ2-6, with 11 bases identical to TRBD1. This CDR3 region has 17 residues. The V gene's germline CDR1 is SGHRS and CDR2 YFSETQ. V was clipped by 4 bases and J by 0 bases; unmatched bases: 3.

The chain couples TRBV3-1 (or the pseudogene TRBV3-2) to TRBJ1-2; D unclear. The V and J ends lost 3 bases and 0 bases respectively, with 11 bases between them. The CDR3 has 15 amino acids. CDR1 is LGHDT and CDR2 is YNNKEL in the germline V gene (reference sequence). The CDR3 nucleotides are TGTGCCAGCAGCCACTCGGCGGGAGCTAACTATGGCTACACCTTC. This gives the protein CASSHSAGANYGYTF.

V gene TRBV3-1 (or the pseudogene TRBV3-2) combines with J gene TRBJ2-7; D is possibly TRBD2 (6 bases). Per germline, CDR1 LGHDT and CDR2 YNNKEL (reference sequence). V lost 5 bases and J lost 4, with 15 bases in between. The CDR3 contains 14 residues. CDR3 amino acids: CASSFAGRTYEQYF. DNA of the CDR3: TGTGCCAGCAGCTTTGCGGGACGCACTTACGAGCAGTACTTC.

The V gene is TRBV6-6, the J gene TRBJ1-2, with D possibly TRBD1 on 6 matching bases. Germline V lookup: CDR1 MNHNY, CDR2 SVGAGI (reference sequence). This CDR3 has 14 amino acids. With 4 bases removed from V and 6 bases from J, the gap between germline ends came to 15 bases. DNA of the CDR3: TGTGCCAGCAGTTCCAATGGGGGACAAAATGGCTACACCTTC. This codes for CASSSNGGQNGYTF.

The chain carries TRBV11-3 and TRBJ2-7; tentative D call: TRBD1 (5 bases). V was shortened by 4 bases and J by 5 bases, with 18 bases between the two germline ends. The CDR3 contains 15 residues. Germline CDR1 and CDR2: SGHNT and YENEEA. The chain's CDR3 is CASSSGSQNYNEQYF. CDR3 bases: TGTGCCAGCAGCTCAGGGTCCCAGAACTATAACGAGCAGTACTTC.

The chain recombines TRBV2 with TRBJ1-1, with 10 bases fitting TRBD1. V lost 4 bases to trimming and J lost 7 bases; unmatched junction nucleotides: 6. This CDR3 region has 14 residues. Germline V lookup: CDR1 SNHLY, CDR2 FYNNEI. This CDR3 is CASSANWTGGEAFF. The DNA for the CDR3 is TGTGCCAGCAGTGCGAACTGGACAGGGGGTGAAGCTTTCTTT. Complete variable domain (other parts from reference TRBV2 and TRBJ1-1): EPEVTQTPSHQVTQMGQEVILRCVPISNHLYFYWYRQILGQKVEFLVSFYNNEISEKSEIFDDQFSVERPDGSNFTLKIRSTKLEDSAMYFCASSANWTGGEAFFGQGTRLTVV.

The CDR3 coding sequence is TGCAGCGTTGGGCGGGAGGGCCCCAGGGCGCAGTATTTT. Encoded protein: CSVGREGPRAQYF. The gene calls are TRBV29-1 and TRBJ2-3, with TRBD2 identical over 9 bases. CDR1 is SQVTM, CDR2 ANQGSEA, per germline. V gave up 4 bases and J gave up 10 bases; unmatched junction bases: 9. The length of the CDR3 is 13 residues.

The chain employs TRBV10-2 and TRBJ1-5; the D gene is possibly TRBD1 (5 bases). Germline V gives CDR1 WSHSY, CDR2 SAAADI. V lost 0 bases, J lost 4 bases, and 16 bases lay in between. The CDR3 runs to 17 residues. The CDR3 loop is CASSESWGGRGNQPQHF. The CDR3 bases are TGCGCCAGCAGTGAGTCCTGGGGTGGGCGGGGGAATCAGCCCCAGCATTTT.

This rearrangement joins TRBV5-1 to TRBJ1-1; tentative D call: TRBD1 (6 bases). The germline gives CDR1 SGHRS, CDR2 YFSETQ. V was clipped by 4 bases and J by 7 bases, with 17 bases between them. The CDR3 is 14 amino acids. The CDR3 loop reads CASSPARGHDEAFF. The DNA of the CDR3 is TGCGCCAGCAGCCCCGCCAGGGGACATGATGAAGCTTTCTTT.

The V call is TRBV19, the J call TRBJ2-3; maybe TRBD2 (6 bases). This CDR3 region has 16 residues. Trimming cost V 4 bases and J 0 bases, with 14 bases left between them. Germline CDR1 is LNHDA and CDR2 is SQIVND (reference sequence). This chain's CDR3 is CASSTRPGTSTDTQYF. The CDR3 DNA reads TGTGCCAGTAGTACCCGCCCCGGGACTAGCACAGATACGCAGTATTTT.

This chain connects TRBV5-5 to TRBJ1-1; 7 nucleotides align to TRBD1. The CDR3 covers 15 residues. Losses at the gene ends were 0 bases for V and 0 bases for J; bases not matched to a gene: 2. Germline assignment: CDR1 SGHKS and CDR2 YYEKEE (reference sequence). In DNA form, the CDR3 reads TGTGCCAGCAGCTTGGTAGGGGGCATGAACACTGAAGCTTTCTTT. Amino acid sequence: CASSLVGGMNTEAFF.

The chain joins TRBV19 to TRBJ1-2, with 8 nucleotides matching TRBD1. V lost 5 bases, J lost 2 bases, and 10 bases stayed unmatched. The V gene's germline CDR1 is LNHDA and CDR2 SQIVND (reference sequence). The CDR3 runs 16 residues. The DNA for the CDR3 is TGTGCCAGTAGTCCTCTTGGGACAGGAGCAAACTATGGCTACACCTTC. Its protein is CASSPLGTGANYGYTF.

This chain uses TRBV6-5 with TRBJ1-1; no clear D gene. This CDR3 comprises 16 residues. The V gene's germline CDR1 is MNHEY and CDR2 SVGAGI. Trimming left V 4 bases short and J 5 bases short, with 20 bases between. CDR3 protein: CASSSGYEPIRTEAFF. CDR3 sequence (DNA): TGTGCCAGCAGTTCCGGTTACGAGCCCATTCGGACTGAAGCTTTCTTT.

V and J are TRBV3-1 (or the pseudogene TRBV3-2) and TRBJ1-6; weak D call: TRBD1 (6 bases). The ends were cut back, 4 bases at V and 7 bases at J, with 8 bases in the middle. Germline assignment: CDR1 LGHDT and CDR2 YNNKEL (reference sequence). The CDR3 length is 13 residues. CDR3 sequence (DNA): TGTGCCAGCAGCCGAGACAGGAATTCACCCCTCCACTTT. Amino acid sequence: CASSRDRNSPLHF.

This chain connects TRBV11-3 to TRBJ1-3; D is undetermined. Trimming took 8 bases from V and 6 from J, leaving 5 bases between them. Germline V gives CDR1 SGHNT, CDR2 YENEEA. This CDR3 contains 10 residues. The CDR3 region has the DNA TGTGCCAGCCTCTTAAACACCATATATTTT. Protein sequence: CASLLNTIYF. Together with reference TRBV11-3 and TRBJ1-3, the CDR3 gives the full variable domain: EAGVVQSPRYKIIEKKQPVAFWCNPISGHNTLYWYLQNLGQGPELLIRYENEEAVDDSQLPKDRFSAERLKGVDSTLKIQPAELGDSAVYLCASLLNTIYFGEGSWLTVV.